Following are 15 T cell receptor beta chains from one sample sequenced in a study of early stage breast cancer tumors. Assay: immunoSEQ multiplex PCR; the TCRdb copy retains only in-frame clones and omits some. The sample consists of tens of thousands of clones, approximately 69% of them appearing once. Sequencing used blood. The receptors were sampled from a person in their sixties with breast cancer.

This clone was detected only a few times. The genes are TRBV9 and TRBJ1-1; possible D gene TRBD1, 5 bases. CDR1 is SGDLS and CDR2 is YYNGEE in the germline V gene. Trimming stripped 10 bases from V and 1 base from J, with 14 bases between. There are 13 residues in the CDR3. The chain's CDR3 is CAGARGPNTEAFF. DNA for the CDR3: TGTGCCGGGGCTCGGGGCCCGAACACTGAAGCTTTCTTT.

This clone was seen only a few times. The chain joins TRBV5-6 to TRBJ1-4, with D perhaps matching TRBD1 (6 bases). Germline lookup yields CDR1 SGHDT and CDR2 YYEEEE. V was trimmed by 4 bases and J by 4 bases, leaving 11 bases between them. This CDR3 contains 14 residues. The CDR3 sequence: CASSRGQSNEKLFF. CDR3 DNA: TGTGCCAGCAGCCGAGGACAGAGTAATGAAAAACTGTTTTTT.

The J gene is TRBJ2-6, the V gene TRBV2; D remains unclear. V was shortened by 5 bases and J by 0 bases, with 5 bases between the two germline ends. This CDR3 has 14 residues. Germline CDR1 SNHLY, CDR2 FYNNEI. The CDR3 nucleotides are TGTGCCAGCAGTCTCTCCTCTGGGGCCAACGTCCTGACTTTC. Its translation is CASSLSSGANVLTF.

V gene TRBV6-1 combines with J gene TRBJ2-2, with a possible D match to TRBD1 (6 bases). This CDR3 region has 14 residues. Trimming removed 7 bases from V and 0 bases from J, with 9 bases in between. CDR1 is MNHNS and CDR2 is SASEGT in the germline V gene. In DNA form, the CDR3 reads TGTGCCAGCAAGACAGGATCGAACACCGGGGAGCTGTTTTTT. Its translation: CASKTGSNTGELFF.

This clone came up a few times. The DNA of the CDR3 is TGTGCCAGCAGCTCGCGGGAAGACACCGGGGAGCTGTTTTTT. Its protein product is CASSSREDTGELFF. The rearrangement joins TRBV7-9 to TRBJ2-2; D is possibly TRBD2 (6 bases). The CDR3 length is 14 residues. V shed 4 bases and J shed 3 bases, with 9 bases lying between them. Per germline, CDR1 SEHNR and CDR2 FQNEAQ (reference sequence).

In this sample, this clone turned up once. The J gene is TRBJ2-1, the V gene TRBV7-8; D remains ambiguous. Germline V gene sequence: CDR1 SGHVS, CDR2 FQNEAQ. CDR3 size: 15 residues. Trimming took off 1 base at V and 8 bases at J, with 15 bases between the two ends. In DNA form, the CDR3 reads TGTGCCAGCAGCTTAGAGGACCAGCTCTTCGATGAGCAGTTCTTC. It specifies CASSLEDQLFDEQFF. Based on the CDR3 plus reference TRBV7-8 and TRBJ2-1, the full variable domain is GAGVSQSPRYKVAKRGQDVALRCDPISGHVSLFWYQQALGQGPEFLTYFQNEAQLDKSGLPSDRFFAERPEGSVSTLKIQRTQQEDSAVYLCASSLEDQLFDEQFFGPGTRLTVL.

This chain connects TRBV2 to TRBJ2-1; TRBD2 aligns across 9 bases. This CDR3 spans 14 amino acids. Germline CDR1 reads SNHLY; CDR2 reads FYNNEI. V was clipped by 10 bases and J by 2 bases; unmatched bases: 6. Here the CDR3 reads CAIDSGGAYNEQFF. The CDR3 nucleotides are TGTGCCATCGATAGCGGGGGCGCCTACAATGAGCAGTTCTTC.

This chain connects TRBV5-4 to TRBJ2-2; TRBD2 might be the D (6 bases). The germline gives CDR1 SGHNT, CDR2 YYREEE (reference sequence). The V end was cut by 2 bases, the J end by 9 bases, with 17 bases between. The CDR3 has 15 amino acids. The CDR3 nucleotides are TGTGCCAGCAGCTTTGGAGGTAGCGGACTACGGGAGCTGTTTTTT. The encoded protein is CASSFGGSGLRELFF. Looking up the rest from reference TRBV5-4 and TRBJ2-2 gives the full variable domain: ETGVTQSPTHLIKTRGQQVTLRCSSQSGHNTVSWYQQALGQGPQFIFQYYREEENGRGNFPPRFSGLQFPNYSSELNVNALELDDSALYLCASSFGGSGLRELFFGEGSRLTVL.

The chain uses TRBV6-1 and TRBJ1-1; no definite D call. Germline CDR1 is MNHNS and CDR2 is SASEGT. The CDR3 is made up of 14 amino acids. V was pared by 4 bases and J by 1 base, with 10 bases between. The chain's CDR3 is CASSVSIKNTEAFF. The CDR3 DNA reads TGTGCCAGCAGTGTAAGCATAAAGAACACTGAAGCTTTCTTT.

This clone has just a few counts. This chain joins TRBV2 and TRBJ1-2; 9 nucleotides match TRBD1. The J segment lost 7 bases and the V segment lost 6 bases, leaving 12 bases of the junction unmatched. This CDR3 region has 15 residues. Germline CDR1 and CDR2: SNHLY and FYNNEI. The CDR3 protein is CASSLNWDRVGGYTF. The CDR3 nucleotides read TGTGCCAGCAGCTTAAATTGGGACAGGGTAGGTGGCTACACCTTC.

V is TRBV5-8 and J is TRBJ2-7; D is perhaps TRBD1 (6 bases). Trimming took 1 base from V and 9 from J, leaving 20 bases between them. This CDR3 is built from 15 residues. Germline assignment: CDR1 SGHTS and CDR2 YDEGEE. CDR3 sequence reads: CASSLPLTGMRWQYF. The CDR3 nucleotides are TGTGCCAGCAGCTTGCCACTAACAGGGATGCGATGGCAGTACTTC. The entire variable domain, with the rest obtained from reference TRBV5-8 and TRBJ2-7, is as follows: EAGVTQSPTHLIKTRGQQATLRCSPISGHTSVYWYQQALGLGLQFLLWYDEGEERNRGNFPPRFSGRQFPNYSSELNVNALELEDSALYLCASSLPLTGMRWQYFGPGTRLTVT.

The genes are TRBV9 and TRBJ2-2, with 11 positions matching TRBD1. Trimming took 0 bases from V and 7 from J; bases not matched to a gene: 5. The CDR3 runs 16 residues. Germline CDR1 and CDR2: SGDLS and YYNGEE. The CDR3 nucleotides are TGTGCCAGCAGCGTAGATCGGGACAGGGGGTTCGGGGAGCTGTTTTTT. Translating gives CASSVDRDRGFGELFF.

The chain couples TRBV20-1 to TRBJ1-2; D unresolved. This CDR3 spans 11 amino acids. V was trimmed by 6 bases and J by 1 base, leaving 6 bases between them. Per germline, CDR1 DFQATT and CDR2 SNEGSKA (reference sequence). CDR3 bases: TGCAGTGCGGAGGATAACTATGGCTACACCTTC. It encodes CSAEDNYGYTF.

The sample holds one count of this clone. The gene calls are TRBV20-1 and TRBJ2-7; 9 nucleotides match TRBD2. V was pared by 7 bases and J by 5 bases, with 3 bases of the junction left unmatched. Per the germline V gene, CDR1 is DFQATT and CDR2 is SNEGSKA (reference sequence). This CDR3 contains 11 residues. DNA of the CDR3: TGCAGTGGCAAGCGGGAGGACGAGCAGTACTTC. This sequence encodes CSGKREDEQYF.

The V call is TRBV5-4, the J call TRBJ2-2, with D possibly TRBD1 on 5 matching bases. CDR3 length equals 14 residues. CDR1 and CDR2 from the germline V gene are SGHNT and YYREEE (reference sequence). Trimming removed 2 bases at V and 3 bases at J, with 8 bases between. In nucleotides, the CDR3 is TGTGCCAGCAGCTTCGCAGGGTACACCGGGGAGCTGTTTTTT. Translated: CASSFAGYTGELFF.